These 4 T cell receptor beta chains were sequenced from one sample in a study of CD8 T cell repertoires and HIV-1 epitope variants. Data came from immunoSEQ multiplex PCR; TCRdb stores just in-frame clones and leaves some out. This table holds 4,500 to 6,000 clones, less than 75% found once. Their target antigens are unknown. The sample was cultured CD8+ T cells derived from PBMCs. These receptors all stem from a male donor with HIV.

This clone was seen only once. V gene TRBV6-5 combines with J gene TRBJ2-1, with D possibly matching TRBD2 (5 bases). CDR1 is MNHEY, CDR2 SVGAGI, per germline. Between the trimmed V and J ends, which lost 4 bases and 0 bases, there was a span of 10 bases. The CDR3 is 15 amino acids. The CDR3 DNA is TGTGCCAGCAGTTCAGGACTTTTCTCCTACAATGAGCAGTTCTTC. Amino acids: CASSSGLFSYNEQFF.

The V gene is TRBV27, the J gene TRBJ1-5; the match to TRBD1 covers 9 bases. V lost 5 bases and J lost 4; bases outside the gene matches: 3. In germline, CDR1 is MNHEY, CDR2 SMNVEV (reference sequence). The CDR3 is 14 amino acids. The CDR3 DNA reads TGTGCCAGCAGTCCCGGGACAGGGAATCAGCCCCAGCATTTT. The encoded protein is CASSPGTGNQPQHF.

CDR3 in DNA: TGCGCCAGCAGCTTGGGGGCAGGGGGCCTTCGCACCGGGGAGCTGTTTTTT. It specifies CASSLGAGGLRTGELFF. This chain links TRBV5-1 with TRBJ2-2; 8 bases match TRBD1. The ends lost 0 bases at V and 4 bases at J; junction bases unmatched: 8. Germline V lookup: CDR1 SGHRS, CDR2 YFSETQ. The CDR3 contains 17 residues.

This clone was detected only once. The V gene is TRBV29-1, the J gene TRBJ2-5, with D unresolved. The CDR3 is made up of 14 amino acids. Germline V gene lookup returns CDR1 SQVTM and CDR2 ANQGSEA. V lost 2 bases, J lost 5 bases, and 15 bases lay in between. CDR3 bases: TGCAGCGTTGAAAGCCCTCGCGATGGGGAGACCCAGTACTTC. This gives the protein CSVESPRDGETQYF.